Listed below are T cell receptor beta chains from one sample, sequenced in a study of beta chain features in type 1 diabetes. TCRdb's table, derived via immunoSEQ multiplex PCR, lists solely in-frame clones and lacks some. The sample shows around 500,000 clones, roughly an eighth of them seen only once. What was sequenced was naive CD4+ T cells from blood. These receptor sequences come from a woman in her late teens or twenties in good health. Both conserved end residues are part of each CDR3. The order of the fields is V gene, J gene, clone size, CDR3 length, D gene, CDR3 DNA, CDR3 protein. D genes are given only for firm matches. Only some rows state a clone size, as once, few, many or a class for expanded clones.

TRBV29-1	TRBJ1-1	NA	14	TRBD1	TGCAGCGTTTCCCCTCGGACAGGGGTACCTGAAGCTTTCTTT	CSVSPRTGVPEAFF
TRBV19	TRBJ1-2	NA	14	NA	TGTGCCAGTAGTATGGCGCGGGGGTTTGATGGCTACACCTTC	CASSMARGFDGYTF
TRBV7-3	TRBJ1-1	NA	15	TRBD1	TGTGCCAGCAGCTTAACGGGACAGATGAACACTGAAGCTTTCTTT	CASSLTGQMNTEAFF
TRBV6-5	TRBJ2-5	few	13	NA	TGTGCCAGCAGTTACGACACCCAAGAGACCCAGTACTTC	CASSYDTQETQYF
TRBV7-3	TRBJ2-1	NA	15	NA	TGTGCCAGCAGCTTATCCCCTCGCTCCTACAATGAGCAGTTCTTC	CASSLSPRSYNEQFF
TRBV9	TRBJ1-4	NA	16	TRBD1	TGTGCCAGCAGCGAACACTCGGGACAGGGGAATGAAAAACTGTTTTTT	CASSEHSGQGNEKLFF
TRBV6-6	TRBJ1-2	NA	15	NA	TGTGCCAGCAGCTACGGGATCTCGGGGGTAGCTGGCTACACCTTC	CASSYGISGVAGYTF
TRBV5-1	TRBJ1-1	NA	15	NA	TGCGCCAGCAGCTCCACCTACTCGGGGGCGACTGAAGCTTTCTTT	CASSSTYSGATEAFF
TRBV14	TRBJ2-1	few	13	NA	TGTGCCAGCAGCCAAGAGTTCGGCAATGAGCAGTTCTTC	CASSQEFGNEQFF
TRBV4-2	TRBJ2-3	few	16	NA	TGTGCCAGCAGCCAAGAGGGGGGGCCCCTGGGAGATACGCAGTATTTT	CASSQEGGPLGDTQYF
TRBV7-8	TRBJ2-1	NA	15	TRBD2	TGTGCCAGCAGCTTAAGGGACTATTTAAACAATGAGCAGTTCTTC	CASSLRDYLNNEQFF
TRBV7-2	TRBJ1-2	NA	12	NA	TGTGCCAGCAGCTTAGCCAGCGATGGCTACACCTTC	CASSLASDGYTF
TRBV4-1	TRBJ2-3	few	14	NA	TGCGCCAGCAGCCAAGAACGGGGCACAGATACGCAGTATTTT	CASSQERGTDTQYF
TRBV2	TRBJ1-6	few	11	NA	TGTGCCAGCAGAGAAAGACCACCCCTCCACTTT	CASRERPPLHF
TRBV9	TRBJ2-3	NA	16	TRBD2	TGTGCCAGCAGCCCGGGACTAGCGGGAGGGACAGATACGCAGTATTTT	CASSPGLAGGTDTQYF
TRBV6-1	TRBJ2-4	few	12	NA	TGTGCCAGCAGGAGGTGGTCTAACATTCAGTACTTC	CASRRWSNIQYF
TRBV7-9	TRBJ2-7	few	12	NA	TGTGCCAGCAGCCGCTCTGGGGACGAGCAGTACTTC	CASSRSGDEQYF
TRBV15	TRBJ2-1	few	19	TRBD2	TGTGCCACCAGCAGAGATCGGGCGGGAGGGTGGATAGCATACAATGAGCAGTTCTTC	CATSRDRAGGWIAYNEQFF
TRBV4-2	TRBJ1-2	NA	13	NA	TGTGCCAGCAGCCAAGGCCAGGCGGCGGGCTACACCTTC	CASSQGQAAGYTF
TRBV7-2	TRBJ1-5	few	13	NA	TGTGCCAGCAGCTTTAGGGGGGGACAGCCCCAGCATTTT	CASSFRGGQPQHF
TRBV29-1	TRBJ1-1	NA	13	TRBD1	TGCAGCGTTGAACCCGGGACAGATACTGAAGCTTTCTTT	CSVEPGTDTEAFF
TRBV27	TRBJ2-7	few	15	NA	TGTGCCAGCAGTAAGGGGGGACAGACGACCTACGAGCAGTACTTC	CASSKGGQTTYEQYF
TRBV29-1	TRBJ1-1	NA	13	TRBD1	TGCAGCGTGGGGGACAGCAAAAACACTGAAGCTTTCTTT	CSVGDSKNTEAFF
TRBV29-1	TRBJ2-3	few	10	NA	TGCAGCGTTGGTGCATTTACGCAGTATTTT	CSVGAFTQYF
TRBV28	TRBJ2-3	few	12	TRBD2	TGTGCCAGCAGTTCCCCGCCCGGGAGGGAGTATTTT	CASSSPPGREYF
TRBV2	TRBJ2-7	NA	13	NA	TGTGCCAGCAGTGTGGGCAGGGCCTACGAGCAGTACTTC	CASSVGRAYEQYF
TRBV9	TRBJ1-1	NA	15	TRBD1	TGTGCCAGCAGCGTAGCCGGACAGGGGAACACTGAAGCTTTCTTT	CASSVAGQGNTEAFF
TRBV23-1	TRBJ1-2	NA	15	NA	TGCGCCAGCAGCCGCCTTAACGGTTCTAACTATGGCTACACCTTC	CASSRLNGSNYGYTF
TRBV30	TRBJ2-1	NA	14	TRBD2	TGTGCCTGGAGGATAGCGGGAGGTCACAATGAGCAGTTCTTC	CAWRIAGGHNEQFF
TRBV13	TRBJ1-1	NA	15	NA	TGTGCCAGCACCCGTGCGGGACGGCGGTTAACTGAAGCTTTCTTT	CASTRAGRRLTEAFF
TRBV7-8	TRBJ2-7	NA	14	NA	TGTGCCAGCAGCTTAGCAGGGACCAGTTACGAGCAGTACTTC	CASSLAGTSYEQYF
TRBV11-3	TRBJ2-7	NA	14	NA	TGTGCCAGCAGCCCTTCGGGACGTGGGCACGAGCAGTACTTC	CASSPSGRGHEQYF
TRBV9	TRBJ1-6	few	14	TRBD1	TGTGCCAGCAGAGCCGGGACAGGGTCCTCACCCCTCCACTTT	CASRAGTGSSPLHF
TRBV29-1	TRBJ2-3	NA	14	NA	TGCAGCACGGAGGGGAGGCTTGGCACAGATACGCAGTATTTT	CSTEGRLGTDTQYF
TRBV9	TRBJ2-5	few	16	NA	TGTGCCAGCAGCGTCGTTCCTGAGGGGTTCCAAGAGACCCAGTACTTC	CASSVVPEGFQETQYF
TRBV29-1	TRBJ2-3	few	12	NA	TGCAGTTATGGGGGGGGCGCCGATACGCAGTATTTT	CSYGGGADTQYF
TRBV29-1	TRBJ1-2	few	12	NA	TGCAGCGTTTCCTTTACAGATAAGGGCTACACCTTC	CSVSFTDKGYTF
TRBV6-5	TRBJ2-5	few	15	TRBD2	TGTGCCAGCAGTCAGAGCGGGAGGAGGCTGGAGACCCAGTACTTC	CASSQSGRRLETQYF
TRBV5-4	TRBJ2-1	NA	17	TRBD2	TGTGCCAGCAGCTTGACCGGACTAGCGGGTACCTACAATGAGCAGTTCTTC	CASSLTGLAGTYNEQFF
TRBV5-1	TRBJ2-3	NA	13	NA	TGCGCCAGCAGCTTGACAGGGTTGTATACGCAGTATTTT	CASSLTGLYTQYF
TRBV2	TRBJ2-3	few	14	NA	TGTGCCAGCAGTGTATTGGTAGGGGCAGATACGCAGTATTTT	CASSVLVGADTQYF
TRBV18	TRBJ1-4	NA	14	TRBD1	TGTGCCAGCTCACCAGACAGGGTCGAGGAAAAACTGTTTTTT	CASSPDRVEEKLFF
TRBV12-5	TRBJ2-3	NA	14	NA	TGTGCTAGTGGTTTGGTACACGGGGTGGAGACGCAGTATTTT	CASGLVHGVETQYF
TRBV29-1	TRBJ2-5	few	13	TRBD1	TGCAGCGTAGGACAGGGGGACGGGGAGACCCAGTACTTC	CSVGQGDGETQYF
TRBV19	TRBJ1-2	few	15	NA	TGTGCCAGTAGTATTATACCAGGGCAAGAGGGTGGCTACACCTTC	CASSIIPGQEGGYTF
TRBV6-5	TRBJ2-1	NA	13	NA	TGTGCCAGCAGTTACGTGGCCCGCAATGAGCAGTTCTTC	CASSYVARNEQFF
TRBV27	TRBJ2-3	few	14	NA	TGTGCCAGCAGTTTATACAGTGGGACAGATACGCAGTATTTT	CASSLYSGTDTQYF
TRBV13	TRBJ2-3	many	12	NA	TGTGCCAGCAGCGACCGGGGCGGTACGCAGTATTTT	CASSDRGGTQYF
TRBV9	TRBJ2-3	NA	15	NA	TGTGCCAGCAGCGTAGATCGGAGCAGCACAGATACGCAGTATTTT	CASSVDRSSTDTQYF
TRBV5-6	TRBJ2-1	NA	15	NA	TGTGCCAGCAGCCTTCTTGCTAGCTCCTACAATGAGCAGTTCTTC	CASSLLASSYNEQFF
TRBV21-1	TRBJ2-5	NA	16	NA	TGTGCCAGCAGCAAAGCGGAGGTGGGGTACCAAGAGACCCAGTACTTC	CASSKAEVGYQETQYF
TRBV29-1	TRBJ1-2	NA	12	NA	TGCAGCGTTGAAGATAGGTACGGGGGCTACACCTTC	CSVEDRYGGYTF
TRBV6-5	TRBJ2-7	NA	15	TRBD1	TGTGCCAGCAGCCCTCCCGGGACAGGCTCCTACGAGCAGTACTTC	CASSPPGTGSYEQYF
TRBV15	TRBJ1-5	NA	15	NA	TGTGCCACCAGCAGGGATAAAAATAGCAATCAGCCCCAGCATTTT	CATSRDKNSNQPQHF